This record looks at one TCR beta chain sequence and its context. The data belong to a study of shared clonotypes between healthy human individuals. The assay was immunoSEQ multiplex PCR, and TCRdb's table has in-frame clones only and misses some. Among around 750,000 clones listed, around two thirds were seen once. CDR1 and CDR2 from the germline V gene are LNHDA and SQIVND (reference sequence). This CDR3 is built from 15 residues. V lost 3 bases, J lost 4 bases, and 13 bases lay in between. This TCR derives from a woman in her 30s in good health. The material sequenced was memory CD4+ T cells sorted from blood. Subset described: CD45RA-negative fraction. The J gene is TRBJ1-5, the V gene TRBV19; D gene ambiguous. This chain's CDR3 is CASSILAEANQPQHF. In DNA form, the CDR3 reads TGTGCCAGTAGTATTCTGGCAGAGGCAAATCAGCCCCAGCATTTT.